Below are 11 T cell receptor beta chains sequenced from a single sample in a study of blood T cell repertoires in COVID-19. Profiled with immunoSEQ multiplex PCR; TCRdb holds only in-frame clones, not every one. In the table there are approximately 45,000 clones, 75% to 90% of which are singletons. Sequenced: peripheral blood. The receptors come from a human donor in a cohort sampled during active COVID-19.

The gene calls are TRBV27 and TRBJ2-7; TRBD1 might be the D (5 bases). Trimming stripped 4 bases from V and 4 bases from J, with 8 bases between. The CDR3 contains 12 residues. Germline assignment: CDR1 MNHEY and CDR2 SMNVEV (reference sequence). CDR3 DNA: TGTGCCAGCAGTTACCAGGGATACGAGCAGTACTTC. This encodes CASSYQGYEQYF.

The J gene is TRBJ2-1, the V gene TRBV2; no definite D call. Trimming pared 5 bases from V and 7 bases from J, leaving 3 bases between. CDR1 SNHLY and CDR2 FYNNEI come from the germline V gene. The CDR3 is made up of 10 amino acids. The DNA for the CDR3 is TGTGCCAGCAGTCTAAATGAGCAGTTCTTC. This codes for CASSLNEQFF.

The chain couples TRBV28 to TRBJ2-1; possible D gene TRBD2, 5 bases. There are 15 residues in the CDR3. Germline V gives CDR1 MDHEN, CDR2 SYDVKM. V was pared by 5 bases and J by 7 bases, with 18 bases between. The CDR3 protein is CASSPAVSEGNEQFF. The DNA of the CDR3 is TGTGCCAGCAGTCCCGCCGTTAGCGAGGGAAATGAGCAGTTCTTC.

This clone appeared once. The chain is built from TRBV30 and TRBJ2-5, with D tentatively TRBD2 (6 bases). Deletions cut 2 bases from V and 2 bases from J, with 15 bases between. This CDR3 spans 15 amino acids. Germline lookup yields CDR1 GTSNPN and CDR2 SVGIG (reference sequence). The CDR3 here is CAWSLSGAIQETQYF. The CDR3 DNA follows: TGTGCCTGGAGTTTATCGGGAGCAATTCAAGAGACCCAGTACTTC. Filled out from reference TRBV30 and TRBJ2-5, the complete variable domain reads SQTIHQWPATLVQPVGSPLSLECTVEGTSNPNLYWYRQAAGRGLQLLFYSVGIGQISSEVPQNLSASRPQDRQFILSSKKLLLSDSGFYLCAWSLSGAIQETQYFGPGTRLLVL.

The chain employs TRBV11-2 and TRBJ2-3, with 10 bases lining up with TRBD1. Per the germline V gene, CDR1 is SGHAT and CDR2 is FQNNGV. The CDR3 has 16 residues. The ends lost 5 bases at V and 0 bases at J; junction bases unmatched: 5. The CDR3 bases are TGTGCCAGCAGCCTAGGGACAGGGGCTAGCACAGATACGCAGTATTTT. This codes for CASSLGTGASTDTQYF. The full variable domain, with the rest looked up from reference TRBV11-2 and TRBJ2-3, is EAGVAQSPRYKIIEKRQSVAFWCNPISGHATLYWYQQILGQGPKLLIQFQNNGVVDDSQLPKDRFSAERLKGVDSTLKIQPAKLEDSAVYLCASSLGTGASTDTQYFGPGTRLTVL.

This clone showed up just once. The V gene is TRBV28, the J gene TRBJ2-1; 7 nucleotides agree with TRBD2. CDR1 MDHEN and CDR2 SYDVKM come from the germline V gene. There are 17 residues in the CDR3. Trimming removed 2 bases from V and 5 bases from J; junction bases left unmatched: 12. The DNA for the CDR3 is TGTGCCAGCAGTTTACTAACAGGACTAGAACTCCACAATGAGCAGTTCTTC. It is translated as CASSLLTGLELHNEQFF. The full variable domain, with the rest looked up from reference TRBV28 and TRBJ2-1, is DVKVTQSSRYLVKRTGEKVFLECVQDMDHENMFWYRQDPGLGLRLIYFSYDVKMKEKGDIPEGYSVSREKKERFSLILESASTNQTSMYLCASSLLTGLELHNEQFFGPGTRLTVL.

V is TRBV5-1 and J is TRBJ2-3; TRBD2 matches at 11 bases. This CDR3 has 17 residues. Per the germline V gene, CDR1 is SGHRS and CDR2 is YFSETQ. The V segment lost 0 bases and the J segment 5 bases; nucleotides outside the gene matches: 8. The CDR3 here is CASSLALAGGPQDTQYF. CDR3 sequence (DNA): TGCGCCAGCAGCTTGGCCTTAGCGGGAGGGCCACAAGATACGCAGTATTTT.

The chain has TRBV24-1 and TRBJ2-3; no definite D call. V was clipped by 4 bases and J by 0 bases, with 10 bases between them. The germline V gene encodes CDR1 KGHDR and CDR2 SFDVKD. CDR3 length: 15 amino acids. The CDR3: CATSDPGYSTDTQYF. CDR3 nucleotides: TGTGCCACCAGTGACCCCGGGTATAGCACAGATACGCAGTATTTT.

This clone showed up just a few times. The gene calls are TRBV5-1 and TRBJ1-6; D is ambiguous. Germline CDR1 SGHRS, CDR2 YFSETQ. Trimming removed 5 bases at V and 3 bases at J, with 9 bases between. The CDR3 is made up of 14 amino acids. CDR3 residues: CASSSDNYNSPLHF. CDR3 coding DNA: TGCGCCAGCAGTTCCGACAACTATAATTCACCCCTCCACTTT.

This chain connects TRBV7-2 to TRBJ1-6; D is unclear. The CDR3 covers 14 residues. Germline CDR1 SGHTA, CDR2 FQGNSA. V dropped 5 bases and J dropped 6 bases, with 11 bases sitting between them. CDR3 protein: CASSQVLINSPLHF. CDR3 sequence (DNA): TGTGCCAGCAGCCAAGTACTGATTAATTCACCCCTCCACTTT.

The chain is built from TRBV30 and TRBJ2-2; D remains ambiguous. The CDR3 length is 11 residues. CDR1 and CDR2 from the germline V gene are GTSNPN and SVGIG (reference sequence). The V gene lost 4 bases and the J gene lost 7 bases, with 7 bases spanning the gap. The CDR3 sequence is CAWIPGGELFF. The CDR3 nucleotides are TGTGCCTGGATACCGGGCGGGGAGCTGTTTTTT.